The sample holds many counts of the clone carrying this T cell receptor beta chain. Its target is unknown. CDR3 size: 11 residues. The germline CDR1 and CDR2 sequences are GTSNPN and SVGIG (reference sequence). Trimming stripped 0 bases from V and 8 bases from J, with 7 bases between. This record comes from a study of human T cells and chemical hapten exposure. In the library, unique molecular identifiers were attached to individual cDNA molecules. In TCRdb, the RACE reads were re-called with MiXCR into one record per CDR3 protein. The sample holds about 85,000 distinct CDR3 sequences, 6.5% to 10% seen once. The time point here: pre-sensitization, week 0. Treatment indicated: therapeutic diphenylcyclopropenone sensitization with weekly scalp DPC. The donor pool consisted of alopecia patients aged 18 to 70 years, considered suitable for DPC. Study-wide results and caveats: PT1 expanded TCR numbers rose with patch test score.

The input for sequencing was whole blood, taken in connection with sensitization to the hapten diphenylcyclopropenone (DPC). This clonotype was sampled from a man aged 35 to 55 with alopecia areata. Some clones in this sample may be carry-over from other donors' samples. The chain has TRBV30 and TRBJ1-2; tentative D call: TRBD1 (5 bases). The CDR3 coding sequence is TGTGCCTGGAGTGTCAGGGAAGGCTACACCTTC. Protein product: CAWSVREGYTF.